This T cell receptor beta chain was profiled in a study of T cells in Graves' hyperthyroidism and ophthalmopathy. Broader study findings: Ophthalmopathy and stable hyperthyroidism were separated by a 13 V-J model.

Amplification of TCR beta CDR3 regions used RNA as the template. When the TCR CDR3 underwent first-round RT-PCR, the HTBI primer set was used. Using its own MiXCR run on the multiplex PCR reads, TCRdb lists one record per CDR3 protein. The data hold about 840,000 distinct CDR3 sequences, with about two fifths observed a single time. Uncontrolled infection, other autoimmune disease, pregnancy or lactation barred patients from enrollment. Every diagnosis used clinical symptoms, serum thyroxine and TRAb, thyroid ultrasound and orbital computed tomography. This CDR3 has 14 residues. The germline gives CDR1 SEHNR, CDR2 FQNEAQ (reference sequence). V lost 6 bases, J lost 4 bases, and 13 bases lay in between. Note on this clonotype: Its antigen is still unknown. A much bigger clone sits one base away, suggesting this may be a read error.

This TCR derives from a man between 18 and 35 years old with Graves' hyperthyroidism. V and J are TRBV7-9 and TRBJ1-5, with unresolved D. Sequenced sample: blood. CDR3 bases: TGTGCCAGCAGTCCGATCGATGGGAATCAGCCCCAGCATTTT. This translates into CASSPIDGNQPQHF.